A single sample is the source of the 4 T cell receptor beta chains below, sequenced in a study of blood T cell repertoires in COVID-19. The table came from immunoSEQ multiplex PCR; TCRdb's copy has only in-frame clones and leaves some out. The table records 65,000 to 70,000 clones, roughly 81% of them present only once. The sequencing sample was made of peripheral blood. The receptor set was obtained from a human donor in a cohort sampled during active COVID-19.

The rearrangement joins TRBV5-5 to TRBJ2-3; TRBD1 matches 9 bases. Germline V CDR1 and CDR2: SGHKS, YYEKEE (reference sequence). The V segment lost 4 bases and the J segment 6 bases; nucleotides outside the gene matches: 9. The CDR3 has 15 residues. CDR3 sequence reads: CASSRQGDPEDTQYF. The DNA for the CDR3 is TGTGCCAGCAGCCGACAGGGGGATCCTGAGGATACGCAGTATTTT.

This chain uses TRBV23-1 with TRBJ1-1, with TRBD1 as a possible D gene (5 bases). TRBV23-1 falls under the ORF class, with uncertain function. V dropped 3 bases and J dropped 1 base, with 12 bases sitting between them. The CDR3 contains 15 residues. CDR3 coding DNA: TGCGCCAGCAGTCACGGAGGGGCCCCGAACACTGAAGCTTTCTTT. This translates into CASSHGGAPNTEAFF.

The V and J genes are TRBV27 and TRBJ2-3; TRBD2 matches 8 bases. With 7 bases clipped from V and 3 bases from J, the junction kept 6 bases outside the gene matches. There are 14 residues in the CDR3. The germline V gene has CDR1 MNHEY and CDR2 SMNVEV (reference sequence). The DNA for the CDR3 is TGTGCCAGCACGAGCGGGAGCGGTACAGATACGCAGTATTTT. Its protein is CASTSGSGTDTQYF.

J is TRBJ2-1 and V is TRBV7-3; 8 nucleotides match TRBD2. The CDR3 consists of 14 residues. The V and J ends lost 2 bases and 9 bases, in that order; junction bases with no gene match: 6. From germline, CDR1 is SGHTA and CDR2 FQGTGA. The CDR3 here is CASSLVAGSPEQFF. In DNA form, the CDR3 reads TGTGCCAGCAGCTTAGTAGCGGGGAGCCCTGAGCAGTTCTTC.